These 19 T cell receptor beta chains share one sample of origin, sequenced in a study of control samples from healthy donors and cancer patients. Using immunoSEQ multiplex PCR, the repertoire was profiled, and TCRdb retains in-frame clones only, with some absent. The sample carries roughly 120,000 clones, around 90% recorded once. Sequencing input: blood. These receptors all stem from a man in his forties or fifties in good health.

This clone was detected only a few times. V and J are TRBV11-3 and TRBJ2-1; 11 nucleotides line up with TRBD2. Trimming removed 1 base from V and 1 base from J; junction bases left unmatched: 0. This CDR3 is 16 amino acids long. The germline V gene encodes CDR1 SGHNT and CDR2 YENEEA. As DNA, the CDR3 is TGTGCCAGCAGCTTAGGGACTAGCGGGTCCTACAATGAGCAGTTCTTC. Translated: CASSLGTSGSYNEQFF.

V usage is TRBV5-1 and J usage is TRBJ1-1; TRBD1 might be the D (6 bases). Germline V gene data show CDR1 as SGHRS and CDR2 as YFSETQ. V lost 4 bases and J 4 bases, leaving 20 bases between the germline ends. This CDR3 spans 16 amino acids. Here the CDR3 DNA reads TGCGCCAGCAGCCCAACAGGGTCCAAGCTCGGCACTGAAGCTTTCTTT. It specifies CASSPTGSKLGTEAFF.

The gene calls are TRBV6-5 and TRBJ2-1; 10 bases are a match to TRBD1. V lost 4 bases to trimming and J lost 2 bases; unmatched junction nucleotides: 5. The CDR3 is 16 amino acids. CDR1 and CDR2 from the germline V gene are MNHEY and SVGAGI. This CDR3 is CASSSPGTGAYNEQFF. For the CDR3, the DNA is TGTGCCAGCAGTTCTCCCGGGACAGGGGCCTACAATGAGCAGTTCTTC.

Turning to this clone: This CDR3 is also generated by other DNA sequences in the sample. The chain carries TRBV9 and TRBJ1-1; D remains unclear. With 0 bases removed from V and 3 bases from J, the gap between germline ends came to 6 bases. CDR1 is SGDLS, CDR2 YYNGEE, per germline. The CDR3 contains 13 residues. The CDR3 DNA follows: TGTGCCAGCAGCGTAGGATCGGACACTGAAGCTTTCTTT. Its protein product is CASSVGSDTEAFF.

The V call is TRBV6-5, the J call TRBJ1-1, with 8 bases aligning to TRBD1. From germline, CDR1 is MNHEY and CDR2 SVGAGI. The CDR3 is 15 residues long. Losses at the gene ends were 4 bases for V and 3 bases for J; bases not matched to a gene: 7. The DNA of the CDR3 is TGTGCCAGCAGTTTCATCCGGACAGGGTACACTGAAGCTTTCTTT. As protein: CASSFIRTGYTEAFF.

This clone was seen once. V and J are TRBV2 and TRBJ2-1; 9 nucleotides align to TRBD1. Trimming at V came to 6 bases and at J to 3 bases, leaving 9 bases not matched to a gene. Germline assignment: CDR1 SNHLY and CDR2 FYNNEI. This CDR3 has 16 residues. The DNA for the CDR3 is TGTGCCAGCAGGATAAAAGACAGGGGGTACTACAATGAGCAGTTCTTC. Protein product: CASRIKDRGYYNEQFF.

J is TRBJ2-1 and V is TRBV5-1; D unresolved. V lost 3 bases and J 3 bases, leaving 10 bases between the germline ends. The germline V gene encodes CDR1 SGHRS and CDR2 YFSETQ. The CDR3 runs to 14 residues. The CDR3 nucleotides read TGCGCCAGCAGCTACGGGCCTAACTACAATGAGCAGTTCTTC. It yields the protein CASSYGPNYNEQFF.

This chain uses TRBV9 with TRBJ2-6, with 7 positions matching TRBD1. V shed 2 bases and J 0 bases; nucleotides not matched to a gene: 5. This CDR3 has 17 residues. Germline V gene lookup returns CDR1 SGDLS and CDR2 YYNGEE. CDR3 sequence (DNA): TGTGCCAGCAGCGTGGACAGGAGGTACTCTGGGGCCAACGTCCTGACTTTC. Encoded protein: CASSVDRRYSGANVLTF.

V is TRBV12-3 or TRBV12-4 and J is TRBJ1-2; the D gene is possibly TRBD1 (5 bases). CDR3 length equals 11 residues. V shed 1 base and J shed 8 bases, with 5 bases lying between them. CDR3 loop: CASSLGGGYTF. The CDR3 nucleotides read TGTGCCAGCAGTTTAGGGGGCGGCTACACCTTC.

V gene TRBV5-6 combines with J gene TRBJ1-5; possibly TRBD1 for D (5 bases). V was clipped by 2 bases and J by 2 bases, with 8 bases between them. The CDR3 consists of 14 residues. Per germline, CDR1 SGHDT and CDR2 YYEEEE. The CDR3 loop reads CASSLSQGNQPQHF. DNA for the CDR3: TGTGCCAGCAGCTTATCACAGGGCAATCAGCCCCAGCATTTT.

V gene TRBV7-9 combines with J gene TRBJ2-3; D is undetermined. The V end lost 0 bases, the J end lost 2 bases, and 9 bases lay between the germline ends. CDR1 and CDR2 (germline): SEHNR, FQNEAQ (reference sequence). The CDR3 runs to 15 residues. The CDR3 sequence: CASSLALTVTDTQYF. CDR3 DNA: TGTGCCAGCAGCTTAGCGCTTACCGTCACAGATACGCAGTATTTT.

This clone was seen a handful of times. This chain joins TRBV4-3 and TRBJ1-6; 7 bases are a match to TRBD1. CDR1 and CDR2 (germline): LGHNA, YSLEER. CDR3 length equals 16 residues. The V segment lost 0 bases and the J segment 7 bases; nucleotides outside the gene matches: 6. This CDR3 reads CASSQETQGWNSPLHF. Written as DNA, the CDR3 is TGCGCCAGCAGCCAAGAAACACAGGGGTGGAATTCACCCCTCCACTTT.

This clone has just one count. The J gene is TRBJ1-1, the V gene TRBV19, with no clear D. Germline CDR1 reads LNHDA; CDR2 reads SQIVND (reference sequence). Trimming stripped 3 bases from V and 0 bases from J, with 17 bases between. The CDR3 is made up of 17 amino acids. The CDR3: CASSINGPRVMNTEAFF. The CDR3 coding sequence is TGTGCCAGTAGTATCAACGGTCCCCGGGTAATGAACACTGAAGCTTTCTTT.

A note on this clone: Within the sample, other DNA sequences also encode this same CDR3. The gene calls are TRBV5-1 and TRBJ2-5; D is possibly TRBD1 (5 bases). Germline CDR1 reads SGHRS; CDR2 reads YFSETQ. The V and J ends lost 0 bases and 4 bases respectively, with 7 bases between them. CDR3 size: 13 residues. The CDR3: CASSLGQGETQYF. The CDR3 nucleotides read TGCGCCAGCAGCTTGGGCCAGGGAGAGACCCAGTACTTC.

This chain connects TRBV27 to TRBJ2-2; 8 nucleotides agree with TRBD2. Germline loops: CDR1 MNHEY, CDR2 SMNVEV (reference sequence). This CDR3 has 17 amino acids. V lost 0 bases and J lost 4; bases outside the gene matches: 7. The CDR3: CASSLSVGLAVTGELFF. CDR3 nucleotides: TGTGCCAGCAGTTTATCGGTTGGACTAGCAGTCACCGGGGAGCTGTTTTTT.

The V gene is TRBV18, the J gene TRBJ2-7; TRBD1 matches at 8 bases. From germline, CDR1 is KGHSH and CDR2 LQKENI. The length of the CDR3 is 16 residues. The V gene end was trimmed by 3 bases and the J gene end by 2 bases; junction bases not matched to a gene: 9. CDR3 loop: CASSPQRAGGTYEQYF. The CDR3 bases are TGTGCCAGCTCACCTCAGAGGGCAGGGGGCACCTACGAGCAGTACTTC.

Here the CDR3 DNA reads TGCGCCAGCAGCCAAGCCCAGAATAGCAATCAGCCCCAGCATTTT. Its protein is CASSQAQNSNQPQHF. The chain is built from TRBV4-1 and TRBJ1-5; D is unclear. Germline values: CDR1 MGHRA, CDR2 YSYEKL. The CDR3 consists of 15 residues. The V end lost 1 base, the J end lost 0 bases, and 7 bases lay between the germline ends.

In DNA, the CDR3 is TGTGCCAGCAGTGCCTCCGGGACCCGCAATCAGCCCCAGCATTTT. This codes for CASSASGTRNQPQHF. This chain links TRBV6-2 or TRBV6-3 with TRBJ1-5; D is perhaps TRBD1 (5 bases). Per the germline V gene, CDR1 is MNHEY and CDR2 is SVGEGT. The CDR3 has 15 residues. Trimming shortened V by 5 bases and J by 2 bases, and 13 bases separated the two germline ends.

The chain uses TRBV9 and TRBJ1-2, with TRBD1 as a possible D gene (6 bases). The CDR3 has 14 residues. Trimming cost V 6 bases and J 8 bases, with 20 bases left between them. The germline CDR1 and CDR2 sequences are SGDLS and YYNGEE. DNA of the CDR3: TGTGCCAGCACCACAGGGACGAGGGTGCGGGGCTACACCTTC. Encoded protein: CASTTGTRVRGYTF.